This T cell receptor beta chain was identified during a study of shared clonotypes between healthy human individuals (TCRdb year 2020). With respect to the entire study: A couple of women and a few men aged 18 to 49 years were included in the cohort. For each donor, CD4 naive and CD4 memory were each given three plates, CD8 naive was given two plates, and CD8 memory was given one plate. To estimate repertoire size and how much clonotype sharing occurs between individuals, the study deeply sequenced the blood TCR repertoires of five healthy adults. To increase sequencing depth and limit assay-specific biases, different laboratories used diverse techniques to prepare libraries and sequence TCR repertoires. Each donor's leukapheresis produced roughly between roughly 0.85 and 10 billion PBMCs. The paper's findings and limits, for the study overall: Sampling was limited to blood, and TCR repertoires in tissue likely differ from TCR repertoires in blood. Naive subsets generally had larger estimated clonotype richness than memory subsets. Because the study included a small number of donors, the genetic and exposure-history diversity represented was limited. Across four donors, about 5% of naive CD4, roughly 3.4% of naive CD8, about 2% of memory CD4, and approximately 0.4% of memory CD8 clonotypes were shared. Higher generation probabilities were observed for clonotypes shared by all four sorted-subset donors than for non-shared clonotypes. Pairwise subsampling led to the expectation that sequencing depth would affect the degree of clonotype sharing among donors. Rarefaction of sorted-subset datasets indicated incomplete sequencing despite the large sequencing depth.

The donors were healthy, HIV-negative adults who had no recently reported acute infections or vaccinations. Only Caucasian adults living in Nashville, Tennessee, USA were represented among the donors. CD4+ T cells were enriched by magnetic negative selection, after which naive cells were positively selected on CD45RA and the negative fraction was taken as the memory subset. Blood was collected by leukapheresis, and PBMCs were isolated by Ficoll-Histopaque density gradient centrifugation and then cryopreserved in liquid nitrogen vapor phase. Analytical flow cytometry was used to check the purity and quantity of every magnetically sorted T cell population. Each sorted fraction had its genomic DNA isolated and then quantified by UV absorbance on a Nanodrop 2000c. Using the deep immunoSEQ assay, multiplex PCR amplified TCR CDR3 regions from genomic DNA. For each cell subset, the extracted genomic DNA was distributed evenly across all wells of several immunoSEQ 96-well plates, and each plate served as one replicate. For sorted subsets, each replicate PCR was loaded with approximately 190 ng genomic DNA, equivalent to 25,000 to 35,000 T cell genomes. Purified libraries were measured with a Qubit 3.0 fluorometer, size-checked on a Bioanalyzer 2100, and measured again with the KAPA Library Quantification kit. Every immunoSEQ 96-well plate was sequenced on a dedicated single-read 150-cycle Illumina NextSeq 550 flow cell. On the authors' methods: Because only junctional sequences without quality scores were contained in the immunoSEQ output, filtering matching that applied to full-length reads could not be performed. To assign V/J genes and CDR3, sequences were annotated using PyIR, a Python wrapper for IgBLAST v1.9, with IMGT germline references. Reads were filtered out if the reads had weak V/J assignments (E-value above 1e-6), no CDR3, stop codons, out-of-frame junctions, or ambiguous translated residues. V3J clonotypes were defined as sequences sharing the same inferred V gene, J gene, and CDR3 amino acid sequence. To compute the percentage overlap between repertoires, the number of shared unique clonotypes was divided by the size of the smaller repertoire. Three approaches were used to assess repertoire richness: RTK rarefaction, the Chao1 estimator, and Recon v2.1 estimates of unobserved clonotypes. Generation probabilities were computed with OLGA for all TCRbeta clonotypes obtained by the gDNA method from a handful of donors. Here the immuneACCESS table is served through TCRdb, limited to in-frame sequences with V and J called. Missing clones are a known gap in these copies; in checked studies unresolved V genes cover under half, and the rest lacks a known reason. V, J and clone size reflect that table, while D and trimming were determined from the DNA. The sample table shows over a million clones, and 78% are seen once. Of the sample, 0.5% to 0.65% is held by the ten largest clones.

V is cut by 2 bases and J by 8 bases, and the space between the germline ends is 15 bases. According to the germline V gene, CDR1 reads LGHNA and CDR2 reads YNFKEQ. The CDR3 contains 14 residues, cysteine and phenylalanine counted. The only DNA kept is the CDR3, 42 bases in frame from the first base. This clone was counted many times. This clone's antigen is unknown. Per-base quality was not reported, and no clone a single base away is much larger than it. Recombination linked TRBV4-2 to TRBJ1-2; the best D guess is TRBD1, with 5 bases matching. The TCR comes from a man younger than 30 in good health. Some clones in this sample may be carry-over from other donors' samples. Sequencing input: memory CD4+ T cells from PBMCs. The sample's cell subset or site label, in plain terms: CD45RA-negative fraction. The CDR3 sequence is CASSQLIDGDGYTF. The DNA reads TGTGCCAGCAGCCAACTCATAGACGGGGACGGCTACACCTTC.